This T cell receptor beta chain was documented in a study of cytomegalovirus exposure and HLA in healthy donors. For the study at large: Among about 179 million T cells, an earlier analysis found 95 million to 140 million unique TCR beta sequences. There were some 410 genotyped donors. Of these, 75% to 85% fell in the genetic ancestry cluster associated with self-reported Caucasian donors.

The length of the CDR3 is 15 residues. Per the germline V gene, CDR1 is MNHEY and CDR2 is SMNVEV (reference sequence). Trimming pared 2 bases from V and 5 bases from J, leaving 15 bases between. Primers: 60 Vbeta forward and 13 Jbeta reverse. The assay was immunoSEQ multiplex PCR, and TCRdb's table has in-frame clones only and misses some. The table records 250,000 to 350,000 clones, roughly 85% of them present only once. The V and J genes are TRBV27 and TRBJ1-1, with D possibly being TRBD1 (6 bases). The source of this sequence is a man aged 40-49 years in good health and CMV-seropositive. The sequencing sample was made of PBMCs. The CDR3, as DNA: TGTGCCAGCAGTTTAAAGCCAGGGGATGGTACTGAAGCTTTCTTT. Translation: CASSLKPGDGTEAFF.